This T cell receptor (beta chain) was sequenced for a study of PD-1 blockade in classical Hodgkin lymphoma. TCRdb keeps only in-frame clones here, not all; method: immunoSEQ multiplex PCR. The profile shows more than 85,000 clones, roughly 91% of them singletons. This CDR3 has 14 amino acids. Trimming cost V 1 base and J 10 bases, with 11 bases left between them. Germline CDR1 and CDR2: SNHLY and FYNNEI. The patients all showed relapse after autologous stem cell transplantation, while their brentuximab vedotin exposure varied. The V and J genes are TRBV2 and TRBJ1-6, with D unclear. The specimen comprised peripheral blood mononuclear cells (PBMCs), sampled before the second cycle of nivolumab. This clonotype was obtained from a human donor with classical Hodgkin lymphoma. CDR3: CASSEVGSGSPLHF. The CDR3 DNA is TGTGCCAGCAGTGAAGTGGGCAGCGGGTCACCCCTCCACTTT.